This TCR beta chain was identified in a study of cytomegalovirus exposure and HLA in healthy donors. The CDR3 length is 14 residues. Germline lookup yields CDR1 SNHLY and CDR2 FYNNEI. With V trimmed by 10 bases and J by 6 bases, 8 bases remained unmatched. The PCR made use of 60 Vbeta and 13 Jbeta primers. Sequenced by immunoSEQ multiplex PCR; TCRdb stores in-frame clones only, minus some. The data show 100,000 to 150,000 clones, about 11% seen once. As concerns this clone: Antigen: not known.

Study-wide findings and caveats: Further analysis, carried out later, found HLA-associated TCR beta chains more clonally expanded than equally common other chains. Earlier results showed most TCR beta V segments being productive about 87% or about 30% of the time. Sequencing probably produced one cluster of sequence variants that were highly shared. In vitro work confirmed that a few CMV-associated chains recognize CMV antigens.

This TCR derives from a woman aged 18-35 years in good health and CMV-seropositive. The sequenced material came from PBMCs. V usage is TRBV2 and J usage is TRBJ2-3, with 12 bases identical to TRBD1. The CDR3 reads CAIPGDRGRDTQYF. The CDR3 DNA is TGTGCCATCCCCGGGGACAGGGGGCGGGATACGCAGTATTTT. The full variable domain, with the rest looked up from reference TRBV2 and TRBJ2-3, is EPEVTQTPSHQVTQMGQEVILRCVPISNHLYFYWYRQILGQKVEFLVSFYNNEISEKSEIFDDQFSVERPDGSNFTLKIRSTKLEDSAMYFCAIPGDRGRDTQYFGPGTRLTVL.